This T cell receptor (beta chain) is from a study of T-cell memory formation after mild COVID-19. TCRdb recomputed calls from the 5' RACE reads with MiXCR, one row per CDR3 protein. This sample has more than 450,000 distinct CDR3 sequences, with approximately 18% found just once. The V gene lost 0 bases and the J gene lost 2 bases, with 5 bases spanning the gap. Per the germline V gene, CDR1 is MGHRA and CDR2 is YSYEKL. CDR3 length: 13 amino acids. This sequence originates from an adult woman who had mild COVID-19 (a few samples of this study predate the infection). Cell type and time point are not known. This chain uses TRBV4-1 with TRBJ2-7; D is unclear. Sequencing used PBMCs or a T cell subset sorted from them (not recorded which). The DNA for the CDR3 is TGCGCCAGCAGCCAAGATCAAACCTACGAGCAGTACTTC. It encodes CASSQDQTYEQYF.